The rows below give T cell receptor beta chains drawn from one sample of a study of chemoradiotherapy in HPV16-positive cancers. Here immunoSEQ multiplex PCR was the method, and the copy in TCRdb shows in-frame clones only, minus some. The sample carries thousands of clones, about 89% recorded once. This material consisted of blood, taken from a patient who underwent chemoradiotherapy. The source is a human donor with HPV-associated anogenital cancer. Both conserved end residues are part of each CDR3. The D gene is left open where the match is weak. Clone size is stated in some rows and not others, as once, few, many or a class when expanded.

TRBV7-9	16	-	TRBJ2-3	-	TGTGCCAGCAGCTTAGCACCAGGGGGGCAGACAGATACGCAGTATTTT	CASSLAPGGQTDTQYF
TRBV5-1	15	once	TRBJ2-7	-	TGCGCCAGCAGCTTTGGGGTAAGAGATCAGAGCGAGCAGTACTTC	CASSFGVRDQSEQYF
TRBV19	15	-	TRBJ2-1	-	TGTGCCAGTAGTGTTAGCGGCAGCTCCTACAATGAGCAGTTCTTC	CASSVSGSSYNEQFF
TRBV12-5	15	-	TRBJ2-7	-	TGTGCTAGTGGTTTGGCGGGTCAAGGGGCCTACGAGCAGTACTTC	CASGLAGQGAYEQYF
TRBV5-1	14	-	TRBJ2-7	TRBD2	TGCGCCAGCAGCTTTGAAGCGGGAGGGGGCGAGCAGTACTTC	CASSFEAGGGEQYF
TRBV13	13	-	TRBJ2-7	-	TGTGCCAGCAGCAGAGAGGAGACAAAGGAGCAGTACTTC	CASSREETKEQYF
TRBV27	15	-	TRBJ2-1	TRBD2	TGTGCCAGCAGACCCGGGACTAGCTCCTACAATGAGCAGTTCTTC	CASRPGTSSYNEQFF
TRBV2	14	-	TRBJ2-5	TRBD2	TGTGCCAGCAGTGGACTAGCGCGCCAAGAGACCCAGTACTTC	CASSGLARQETQYF
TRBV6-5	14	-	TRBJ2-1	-	TGTGCCAGCAGTTACTCGGTCGGAAGCAATGAGCAGTTCTTC	CASSYSVGSNEQFF
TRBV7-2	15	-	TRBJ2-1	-	TGTGCCAGCAGCTTAGCGAGGGGAGGCTACAATGAGCAGTTCTTC	CASSLARGGYNEQFF
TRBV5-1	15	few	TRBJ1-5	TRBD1	TGCGCCAGCAGCTTGGAAGGGGGCGCCGGTCAGCCCCAGCATTTT	CASSLEGGAGQPQHF
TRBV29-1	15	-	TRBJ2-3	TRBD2	TGCAGCGTACCCACTAGCGGGGGACGCACAGATACGCAGTATTTT	CSVPTSGGRTDTQYF
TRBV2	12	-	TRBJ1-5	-	TGTGCCAGCAGTGATCCCCCCTCGCCCCAGCATTTT	CASSDPPSPQHF
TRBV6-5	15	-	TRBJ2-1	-	TGTGCCAGCACCCCGGAGGGGAGGTCCTACAATGAGCAGTTCTTC	CASTPEGRSYNEQFF
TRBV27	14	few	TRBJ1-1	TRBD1	TGTGCCAGTTATAAGACAGGGGACGACACTGAAGCTTTCTTT	CASYKTGDDTEAFF
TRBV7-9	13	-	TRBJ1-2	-	TGTGCCAGCAGCTTAGGGGTGTCCTATGGCTACACCTTC	CASSLGVSYGYTF
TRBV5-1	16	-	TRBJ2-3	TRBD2	TGCGCCAGCAGCCTCCCGGGACTAGCGGAGACAGATACGCAGTATTTT	CASSLPGLAETDTQYF
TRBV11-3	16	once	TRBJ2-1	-	TGTGCCAGCAGCTTTGAAGGTGGTGGCTCCTACAATGAGCAGTTCTTC	CASSFEGGGSYNEQFF
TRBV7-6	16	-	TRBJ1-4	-	TGTGCCAGCAGCTCCCTCGGCGAAGGAAGGAATGAAAAACTGTTTTTT	CASSSLGEGRNEKLFF
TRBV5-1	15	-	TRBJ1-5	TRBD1	TGCGCCAGCAGCTTGGAGGGGCAGGGGGGACAGCCCCAGCATTTT	CASSLEGQGGQPQHF
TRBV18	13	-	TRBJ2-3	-	TGTGCCAGCTCACCGGCTAGCACAGATACGCAGTATTTT	CASSPASTDTQYF
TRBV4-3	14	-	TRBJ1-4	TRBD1	TGCGCCAGCAGCCAACGGACAGGGGATGAAAAACTGTTTTTT	CASSQRTGDEKLFF
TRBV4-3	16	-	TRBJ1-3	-	TGCGCCAGCAGCCAATCGGTCCCGAGCTCTGGAAACACCATATATTTT	CASSQSVPSSGNTIYF
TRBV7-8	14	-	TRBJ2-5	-	TGTGCCAGCAGCCAGAGGCCCGGGGGCGAGACCCAGTACTTC	CASSQRPGGETQYF
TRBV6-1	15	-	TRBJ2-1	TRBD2	TGTGCCAGCAGAGTAGCGGGAGGGCCGGGTAATGAGCAGTTCTTC	CASRVAGGPGNEQFF
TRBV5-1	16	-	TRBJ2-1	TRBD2	TGCGCCAGCAGTCCTTCCGGGACTAGCAGGGTGAATGAGCAGTTCTTC	CASSPSGTSRVNEQFF
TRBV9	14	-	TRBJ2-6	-	TGTGCCAGCAGCCTTCGCTCTGGGGCCAACGTCCTGACTTTC	CASSLRSGANVLTF
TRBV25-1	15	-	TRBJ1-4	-	TGTGCCAGCACTCGTCACACGGGGTCTAATGAAAAACTGTTTTTT	CASTRHTGSNEKLFF
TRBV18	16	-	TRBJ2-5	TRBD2	TGTGCCAGCTCACTCGGACTAGCGGGATTGGGGGAGACCCAGTACTTC	CASSLGLAGLGETQYF
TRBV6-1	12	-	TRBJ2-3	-	TGTGCCAGCAGTGACCGGACAAGAACGCAGTATTTT	CASSDRTRTQYF
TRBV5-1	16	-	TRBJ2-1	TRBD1	TGCGCCAGCAGCTGGGGCGGGGGACAGGGGTACAATGAGCAGTTCTTC	CASSWGGGQGYNEQFF
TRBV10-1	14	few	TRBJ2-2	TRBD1	TGCGCCAGCAGTGGGGACAGGAACACCGGGGAGCTGTTTTTT	CASSGDRNTGELFF
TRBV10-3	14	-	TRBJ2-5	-	TGTGCCATCAGTGAGTCGGGACTGGAAGAGACCCAGTACTTC	CAISESGLEETQYF
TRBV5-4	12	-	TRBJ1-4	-	TGTGCCAGCAGCCGCCCTAATGAAAAACTGTTTTTT	CASSRPNEKLFF
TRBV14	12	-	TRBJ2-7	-	TGTGCCAGCAGCCAAGCTGGCTACGAGCAGTACTTC	CASSQAGYEQYF